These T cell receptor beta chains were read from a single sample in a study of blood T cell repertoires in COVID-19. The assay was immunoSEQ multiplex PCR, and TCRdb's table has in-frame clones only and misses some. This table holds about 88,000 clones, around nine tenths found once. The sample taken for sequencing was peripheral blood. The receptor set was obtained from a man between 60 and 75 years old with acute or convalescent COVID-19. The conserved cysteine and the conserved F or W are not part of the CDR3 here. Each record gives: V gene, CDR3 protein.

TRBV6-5 ASAPRAITDTQY
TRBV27 ASSLDRVGEQF
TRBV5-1 ASSGQDTEAF
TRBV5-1 ASSTNSGNTIY
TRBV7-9 ASRNPGQNTEQF
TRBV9 ASSLAVKGAVTGELF
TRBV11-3 ASSLGGTGNYEQY
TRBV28 ASKRDSLTGELF
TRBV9 ASSAQGGSSPLH
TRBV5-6 ASSLVVSGNTGELF
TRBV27 ASSLSGTGDLKLF
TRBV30 AWSYLLAGVTDTQY
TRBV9 ASSVWGRDNSPLH
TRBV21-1 ASSPQKSGFTGDEKLF
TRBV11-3 ASSLGTEETQY
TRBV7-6 ASSAGRGYEQY
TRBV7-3 ASSLDREADTQY
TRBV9 ASSGTSGRVYEQF
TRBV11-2 ASSPTGESNEKLF
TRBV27 ASSLEGGVETQY
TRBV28 ASSSLPTSGNTIY
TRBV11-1 ASTLTSGSTGELF
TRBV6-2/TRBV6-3 ASSTGTTGRNTEAF
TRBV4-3 ASSQDMNTEAF
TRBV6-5 ASSDPDGVSYEQY